Each of the 8 T cell receptor beta chains below was sequenced from the same sample in a study of OX40 agonist ivuxolimab in advanced cancers. Here immunoSEQ multiplex PCR was the method, and the copy in TCRdb shows in-frame clones only, minus some. The table shows tens of thousands of clones, with roughly 87% occurring only once. The sequences come from CD4+ or CD8+ T cells sorted from blood, collected in a trial of the OX40 agonist ivuxolimab. These receptors were obtained from an adult with an advanced solid tumor such as melanoma, head and neck, liver or kidney cancer.

V usage is TRBV4-1 and J usage is TRBJ1-5; D is undetermined. V was shortened by 3 bases and J by 0 bases, with 9 bases between the two germline ends. CDR3 size: 15 residues. Germline V gene lookup returns CDR1 MGHRA and CDR2 YSYEKL. CDR3 nucleotides: TGCGCCAGCAGCCACGATGCCGCTAGCAATCAGCCCCAGCATTTT. Amino acid sequence: CASSHDAASNQPQHF.

V is TRBV2 and J is TRBJ1-2; unclear D gene. The CDR3 runs to 15 residues. The V gene lost 1 base and the J gene lost 5 bases, with 14 bases spanning the gap. Germline V gene lookup returns CDR1 SNHLY and CDR2 FYNNEI. The DNA for the CDR3 is TGTGCCAGCAGTGAAGGCCAGCTATCCGTGTATGGCTACACCTTC. Amino acids: CASSEGQLSVYGYTF. Full variable domain (rest looked up from reference TRBV2 and TRBJ1-2): EPEVTQTPSHQVTQMGQEVILRCVPISNHLYFYWYRQILGQKVEFLVSFYNNEISEKSEIFDDQFSVERPDGSNFTLKIRSTKLEDSAMYFCASSEGQLSVYGYTFGSGTRLTVV.

CDR3 in DNA: TGTGCCATCAGACCGGGACAGGATAGCAATCAGCCCCAGCATTTT. Its protein product is CAIRPGQDSNQPQHF. This sequence joins TRBV10-3 and TRBJ1-5; 8 nucleotides match TRBD1. V dropped 6 bases and J dropped 0; count of bases not matched to a gene: 4. This CDR3 is 15 amino acids long. Germline V gives CDR1 ENHRY, CDR2 SYGVKD.

With respect to this clone: The same CDR3 is also encoded by other DNA sequences in this sample. The chain uses TRBV10-2 and TRBJ2-5; D gene ambiguous. The V gene lost 6 bases and the J gene lost 3 bases, with 5 bases spanning the gap. Per germline, CDR1 WSHSY and CDR2 SAAADI. The CDR3 contains 11 residues. The CDR3 reads CASSPKETQYF. In DNA form, the CDR3 reads TGCGCCAGCAGCCCCAAAGAGACCCAGTACTTC.

The chain joins TRBV15 to TRBJ2-2; D not resolved. Germline CDR1 and CDR2: LNHNV and YYDKDF (reference sequence). The CDR3 runs 12 residues. V lost 5 bases, J lost 7 bases, and 8 bases lay in between. This chain's CDR3 is CATSGVVGELFF. The CDR3 nucleotides are TGTGCCACCAGCGGAGTGGTCGGGGAGCTGTTTTTT.

J is TRBJ2-7 and V is TRBV27, with D perhaps TRBD1 (5 bases). In germline, CDR1 is MNHEY, CDR2 SMNVEV (reference sequence). V lost 3 bases and J 0 bases, leaving 12 bases between the germline ends. The CDR3 spans 15 residues. CDR3 in amino acids: CASSFRAEASYEQYF. The CDR3, as DNA: TGTGCCAGCAGTTTCAGGGCAGAGGCCTCCTACGAGCAGTACTTC.

CDR3 amino acids: CASSLEGTSGGADTQYF. CDR3 nucleotides: TGCGCCAGCAGCTTGGAGGGGACTAGCGGGGGTGCAGATACGCAGTATTTT. V is TRBV5-1 and J is TRBJ2-3; 14 nucleotides align to TRBD2. The CDR3 contains 17 residues. Unmatched junction bases numbered 4, after V lost 0 bases and J lost 4 bases. The germline V gene encodes CDR1 SGHRS and CDR2 YFSETQ.

J is TRBJ2-5 and V is TRBV7-7; 8 nucleotides agree with TRBD2. The germline CDR1 and CDR2 sequences are SSHAT and FNYEAQ (reference sequence). The V and J ends lost 4 bases and 5 bases, in that order; junction bases with no gene match: 6. The CDR3 is 14 amino acids. The CDR3 protein is CASSSGGASETQYF. DNA of the CDR3: TGTGCCAGCAGCTCCGGGGGGGCTAGTGAGACCCAGTACTTC. Supplemented by reference TRBV7-7 and TRBJ2-5, the full variable domain reads GAGVSQSPRYKVTKRGQDVTLRCDPISSHATLYWYQQALGQGPEFLTYFNYEAQPDKSGLPSDRFSAERPEGSISTLTIQRTEQRDSAMYRCASSSGGASETQYFGPGTRLLVL.